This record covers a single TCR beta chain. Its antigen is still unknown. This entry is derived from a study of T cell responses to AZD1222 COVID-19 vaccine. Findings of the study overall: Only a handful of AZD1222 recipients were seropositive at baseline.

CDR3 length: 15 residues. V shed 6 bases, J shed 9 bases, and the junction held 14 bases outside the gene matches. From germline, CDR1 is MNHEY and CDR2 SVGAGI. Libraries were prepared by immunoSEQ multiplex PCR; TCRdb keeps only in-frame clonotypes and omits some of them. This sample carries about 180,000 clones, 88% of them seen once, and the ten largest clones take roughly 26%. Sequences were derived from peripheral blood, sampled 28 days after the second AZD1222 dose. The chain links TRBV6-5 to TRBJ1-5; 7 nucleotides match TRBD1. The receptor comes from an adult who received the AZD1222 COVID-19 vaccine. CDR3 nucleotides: TGTGCCAGCAGGGAGGGACAGCTGCTTGGAGGGCCCCAGCATTTT. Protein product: CASREGQLLGGPQHF.